These T cell receptor beta chains were read from a single sample in a study of T cell changes during pregnancy in multiple sclerosis. The repertoire was sequenced with immunoSEQ multiplex PCR; TCRdb's copy has only in-frame clones and lacks some. The sample includes about 24,000 clones, about 88% of them seen just once. The sequenced sample was CD4+ T cells from peripheral blood mononuclear cells, obtained in the second trimester of pregnancy. The source is a female donor in good health, enrolled as a control in a pregnancy study. Both conserved end residues are part of each CDR3.

V	J	CDR3
TRBV27	TRBJ2-3	CASSFSGTSGGDTQYF
TRBV6-4	TRBJ2-3	CASSGTSGGTDTQYF
TRBV18	TRBJ1-1	CASSPSVPGNTEAFF
TRBV2	TRBJ1-1	CASRAPFLQGSTEAFF
TRBV7-2	TRBJ2-2	CASSLALGGGDWGTGELFF
TRBV4-2	TRBJ2-3	CASSLRLAGGIKGDTQYF
TRBV5-1	TRBJ2-7	CASSLGGSGGVSSYEQYF
TRBV9	TRBJ2-7	CASSTLTGAREQYF
TRBV9	TRBJ2-5	CASSVGGQQETQYF
TRBV19	TRBJ1-1	CASSTQVRGTEAFF
TRBV2	TRBJ2-4	CASSPDRDGKNIQYF
TRBV5-4	TRBJ1-4	CASSQIQGASEKLFF
TRBV6-1	TRBJ1-1	CASSAGTGGIAFF
TRBV28	TRBJ2-5	CASSSSGDGQETQYF
TRBV11-2	TRBJ2-5	CASSPLTSGIETQYF
TRBV28	TRBJ1-2	CASSLSRDGYTF
TRBV5-6	TRBJ2-3	CASSLGLVTDTQYF
TRBV4-1	TRBJ2-2	CASSQVRRTPNTGELFF
TRBV18	TRBJ2-1	CASSPGTGGFNEQFF
TRBV7-9	TRBJ2-5	CASSLGSGTSVETQYF